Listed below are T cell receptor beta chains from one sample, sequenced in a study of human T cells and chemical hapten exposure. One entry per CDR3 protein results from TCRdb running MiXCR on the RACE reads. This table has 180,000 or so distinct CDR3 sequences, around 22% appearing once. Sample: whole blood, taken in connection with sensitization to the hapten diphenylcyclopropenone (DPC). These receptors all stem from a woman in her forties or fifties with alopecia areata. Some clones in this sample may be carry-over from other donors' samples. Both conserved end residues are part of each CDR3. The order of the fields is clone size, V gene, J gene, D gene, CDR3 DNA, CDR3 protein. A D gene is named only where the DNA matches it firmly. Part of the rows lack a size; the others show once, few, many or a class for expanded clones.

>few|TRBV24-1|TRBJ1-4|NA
TGTGCCACCGGAACAGCAGCTAATGAAAAACTGTTTTTT
CATGTAANEKLFF
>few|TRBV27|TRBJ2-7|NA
TGTGCCAGCAGTTTACGGGGGCGCGAGCAGTACTTC
CASSLRGREQYF
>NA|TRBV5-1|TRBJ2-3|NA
TGCGCCAGCAGCTTGGGAGCTCGGAGGGATACGCAGTATTTT
CASSLGARRDTQYF
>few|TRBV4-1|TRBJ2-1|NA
TGCGCCAGCAGCCGGACCGAACTTGTCGAGCAGTTCTTC
CASSRTELVEQFF
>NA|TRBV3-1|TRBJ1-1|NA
TGTGCCAGCAGCTCCCTTGACTTGAACACTGAAGCTTTCTTT
CASSSLDLNTEAFF
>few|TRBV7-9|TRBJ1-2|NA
TGTGCCAGCAGCTTAGAAGGGGTCTATGGCTACACCTTC
CASSLEGVYGYTF
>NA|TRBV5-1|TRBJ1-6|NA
TGCGCCAGCAGCTTGGGGACTTTTGATTCACCCCTCCACTTT
CASSLGTFDSPLHF
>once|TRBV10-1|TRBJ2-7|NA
TGCGCCAGCAGTGCAGGGGGGGGGGACGAGCAGTACTTC
CASSAGGGDEQYF
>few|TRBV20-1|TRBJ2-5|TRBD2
TGCAGTGCTAGTAGCGGGCTAGCGGAATTGTACCAAGAGACCCAGTACTTC
CSASSGLAELYQETQYF
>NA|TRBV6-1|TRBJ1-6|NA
TGTGCCAGCAGTGAACAACCGGCTGGGGCGTCCGGTTCACCCCTCCACTTT
CASSEQPAGASGSPLHF
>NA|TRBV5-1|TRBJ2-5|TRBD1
TGCGCCAGCAGCTTTGACAGGGTTGGGGACCAAGAGACCCAGTACTTC
CASSFDRVGDQETQYF
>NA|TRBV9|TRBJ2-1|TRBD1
TGTGCCAGCAGCCCCAGGCCCGGGACAGGTGATGAGCAGTTCTTC
CASSPRPGTGDEQFF
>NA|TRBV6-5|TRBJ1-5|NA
TGTGCCAGCAGTTTTGGGGGGGCTGGGCAGCCCCAGCATTTT
CASSFGGAGQPQHF
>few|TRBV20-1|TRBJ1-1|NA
TGCAGTGCTTTGGACGGGGACACTGAAGCTTTCTTT
CSALDGDTEAFF
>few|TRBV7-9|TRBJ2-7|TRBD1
TGTGCCAGCAGCTACAGGGGAAACTACGAGCAGTACTTC
CASSYRGNYEQYF
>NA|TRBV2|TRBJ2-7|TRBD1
TGTGCCAGCAGTCCACCGGACAGGTACGAGCAGTACTTC
CASSPPDRYEQYF
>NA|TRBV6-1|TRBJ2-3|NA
TGTGCCAGCAGTTCGCCGAACCACCTACCCACAGATACGCAGTATTTT
CASSSPNHLPTDTQYF